Sequencing of this T cell receptor beta chain was carried out in a study of T cells in tuberculosis. As for the study in general: CD1B tetramers identified T cells specific for mycobacterial lipid GMM. Study observations and caveats: Using the GMM-specific repertoire gave about 90% accuracy versus roughly 68% with motifs.

Notes on this clone: Its antigen is still unknown.

The CDR3 runs 13 residues. In germline, CDR1 is SGHNT, CDR2 YYREEE (reference sequence). The V end was cut by 4 bases, the J end by 2 bases, with 10 bases between. The repertoire was sequenced with immunoSEQ multiplex PCR; TCRdb's copy has only in-frame clones and lacks some. The table lists 30,000 to 40,000 clones, approximately 96% of them singletons, with roughly 6% in the top ten. The chain links TRBV5-4 to TRBJ2-7; tentative D call: TRBD1 (6 bases). This TCR was recovered from a donor between 5 and 29 years old with latent tuberculosis or without tuberculosis infection. The sequenced sample consisted of PBMCs. The CDR3 bases are TGTGCCAGCAGCCCGGACAGAGCCTACGAGCAGTACTTC. It codes for CASSPDRAYEQYF.